Listed below are T cell receptor beta chains from one sample, sequenced in a study of somatic mutations in cytotoxic T cells in rheumatoid arthritis. Profiling relied on immunoSEQ multiplex PCR, and the TCRdb table lists in-frame clones only, not all of them. The sample lists several thousand clones, 70% to 85% occurring once. The material sequenced was CD8+ T cells sorted from blood, taken at a follow-up visit. The receptors derive from a woman in her seventies with rheumatoid arthritis. Each CDR3 is given with its conserved first and last residue. Each record gives: D gene, clone size, V gene, J gene, CDR3 DNA, CDR3 protein. D genes are given only for firm matches. Expanded clones are given a class, and other clones once, few, many or no size at all.

TRBD1	.	TRBV6-5	TRBJ1-2	TGTGCCAGCCGGGGACAGGGATCTATTGGCTACACCTTC	CASRGQGSIGYTF
TRBD1	.	TRBV5-6	TRBJ1-4	TGTGCCAGCAGCTGGGGGGACAGTTATGAAAAACTGTTTTTT	CASSWGDSYEKLFF
TRBD2	.	TRBV10-3	TRBJ2-1	TGTGCCATCACCCCGGGACTAGGCTCCTACAATGAGCAGTTCTTC	CAITPGLGSYNEQFF
.	.	TRBV27	TRBJ2-2	TGTGCCAGCACTCTTGGGACCGGGGAGCTGTTTTTT	CASTLGTGELFF
.	.	TRBV25-1	TRBJ2-1	TGTGCCAGCAGTTTTTTGGGGACTGAGCAGTTCTTC	CASSFLGTEQFF
.	.	TRBV6-1	TRBJ1-2	TGTGCCAGCAGCCCGGGGGCTAACTATGGCTACACCTTC	CASSPGANYGYTF
TRBD2	.	TRBV11-3	TRBJ2-3	TGTGCCAGCAGCTCACGGGGGGGGGCAGATACGCAGTATTTT	CASSSRGGADTQYF
TRBD2	once	TRBV5-4	TRBJ2-5	TGTGCCAGCAGCGTGCTTAGCGGGGGGGAAGAGACCCAGTACTTC	CASSVLSGGEETQYF
.	.	TRBV10-2	TRBJ2-7	TGCGCCAGCAGTGAGTCGATAGGAGCCTACGAGCAGTACTTC	CASSESIGAYEQYF
.	.	TRBV5-6	TRBJ1-4	TGTGCCAGCAGCTTGCTACAGACTAATGAAAAACTGTTTTTT	CASSLLQTNEKLFF
.	.	TRBV28	TRBJ2-3	TGTGCCAGCAGTTTACAGCAGCCTAGCACAGATACGCAGTATTTT	CASSLQQPSTDTQYF
.	.	TRBV7-2	TRBJ2-7	TGTGCCAGCAGGGCTCGGGGCCGGTACGAGCAGTACTTC	CASRARGRYEQYF
TRBD2	.	TRBV4-1	TRBJ2-5	TGCGCCAGCAGCCAAGGCTTTAGCGGGGGGGCGGAGTGGGAGACCCAGTACTTC	CASSQGFSGGAEWETQYF
.	.	TRBV7-3	TRBJ1-1	TGTGCCAGCAGCGCCTTAGGGGGGGACACTGAAGCTTTCTTT	CASSALGGDTEAFF
TRBD1	.	TRBV5-5	TRBJ1-5	TGTGCCAGCAGTCCGGGACAGTACAATCAGCCCCAGCATTTT	CASSPGQYNQPQHF
.	.	TRBV13	TRBJ2-2	TGTGCCAGCAGCTTAGCACTTGGAGACACCGGGGAGCTGTTTTTT	CASSLALGDTGELFF
.	.	TRBV11-2	TRBJ2-3	TGTGCCAGCAGCCTGCTAGTGACAGATACGCAGTATTTT	CASSLLVTDTQYF
.	.	TRBV11-2	TRBJ1-5	TGTGCCAGCAGCTTAGGGGGGCAGCCCCAGCATTTT	CASSLGGQPQHF
.	few	TRBV27	TRBJ1-2	TGTGCCAGCAGACGCCTGACCGGGGATTTTTATGGCTACACCTTC	CASRRLTGDFYGYTF
TRBD1	.	TRBV9	TRBJ1-2	TGTGCCAGCAGCGTAGCTAGGGGGCTTGACTATGGCTACACCTTC	CASSVARGLDYGYTF
.	.	TRBV5-6	TRBJ1-1	TGTGCCAGCAGCTTGGTCTCAGGGCTTGAAGCTTTCTTT	CASSLVSGLEAFF
TRBD1	.	TRBV4-1	TRBJ1-5	TGCGCCAGCAGCCTGGGACAGGGTATTTTGAGGTCGGATCAGCCCCAGCATTTT	CASSLGQGILRSDQPQHF
.	.	TRBV11-2	TRBJ2-1	TGTGCCAGCAGGTTCTCTACGGGAGCCTCGCGGGGGCAGTTCTTC	CASRFSTGASRGQFF
.	.	TRBV7-6	TRBJ1-4	TGTGCCAGCAGCTTAGGGGGGGGCAATGAAAAACTGTTTTTT	CASSLGGGNEKLFF
.	.	TRBV7-9	TRBJ2-7	TGTGCCAGCAGCGTATCGACAGAAAGCTCCTACGAGCAGTACTTC	CASSVSTESSYEQYF
TRBD2	.	TRBV27	TRBJ2-2	TGTGCCAGCAGTTTGGGGGGGGTCGGGGAGCTGTTTTTT	CASSLGGVGELFF
TRBD2	.	TRBV2	TRBJ2-2	TGTGCCAGCAGCCTCGGACTAGCGGGAGGGCCGGTCACCGGGGAGCTGTTTTTT	CASSLGLAGGPVTGELFF
.	few	TRBV27	TRBJ1-1	TGTGCCAGCAGTTTGGGCAGGGCCTCTACAGCTTTCTTT	CASSLGRASTAFF
TRBD2	.	TRBV7-8	TRBJ2-6	TGTGCCAGCAGCTTAGGGAGGACTAGCGGGAGGATAACTGGGGCCAACGTCCTGACTTTC	CASSLGRTSGRITGANVLTF
TRBD2	.	TRBV27	TRBJ2-5	TGTGCCAGCAGTCGACTAGCGGGGGGGCCCCAAGAGACCCAGTACTTC	CASSRLAGGPQETQYF
TRBD2	.	TRBV9	TRBJ2-1	TGTGCCAGCAGCGTAGCGGGAGGCCCCTCCTACAATGAGCAGTTCTTC	CASSVAGGPSYNEQFF
.	.	TRBV5-6	TRBJ2-7	TGTGCCAGCAGCTTCGGCCGTTCCTACGAGCAGTACTTC	CASSFGRSYEQYF
.	.	TRBV14	TRBJ2-2	TGTGCCAGCAGCCCGATTGACAGTTTCAACACCGGGGAGCTGTTTTTT	CASSPIDSFNTGELFF
.	.	TRBV7-8	TRBJ2-7	TGTGCCAGCAGCTTAAGCTCCTACGAGCAGTACTTC	CASSLSSYEQYF
TRBD2	few	TRBV11-3	TRBJ2-1	TGTGCCAGCAGCGAACTAGCGCTAACCTACAATGAGCAGTTCTTC	CASSELALTYNEQFF
.	.	TRBV30	TRBJ1-1	TGTGCCTGGAGTACGACGGAAAACACTGAAGCTTTCTTT	CAWSTTENTEAFF
.	.	TRBV9	TRBJ1-2	TGTGCCAGCAGCGTAGGCAGGGAGGAAACTACGCTTAACTATGGCTACACCTTC	CASSVGREETTLNYGYTF
.	.	TRBV23-1	TRBJ2-7	TGCGCCAGCAGTCCAAACGGGGGTCTCTACGAGCAGTACTTC	CASSPNGGLYEQYF
TRBD1	.	TRBV7-3	TRBJ2-1	TGTGCCAGCAGCCCCGGACAGGTTAGATTAAATTACAATGAGCAGTTCTTC	CASSPGQVRLNYNEQFF
.	.	TRBV25-1	TRBJ1-1	TGTGCCAGCAGGGATACAGGGCGCACTGAAGCTTTCTTT	CASRDTGRTEAFF
TRBD1	.	TRBV27	TRBJ1-2	TGTGCCAGCAGACAGGGGTATGGCTACACCTTC	CASRQGYGYTF
TRBD2	few	TRBV19	TRBJ2-7	TGTGCCAGTTCGCTAGCGGGGGGAACCTCCTACGAGCAGTACTTC	CASSLAGGTSYEQYF
TRBD1	.	TRBV11-2	TRBJ2-5	TGTGCCAGCAGCTTCACAGGGGGCCAAGAGACCCAGTACTTC	CASSFTGGQETQYF
.	few	TRBV4-1	TRBJ1-1	TGCGCCAGCACCCTATTCCGGGGAACTGAAGCTTTCTTT	CASTLFRGTEAFF
.	.	TRBV7-9	TRBJ1-1	TGTGCCAGCAGCTTGACGGGACAAGAAGCTTTCTTT	CASSLTGQEAFF
TRBD1	.	TRBV9	TRBJ2-7	TGTGCCAGCAGCCCCTCCGCGAGTAGGGGGCGCGACGAGCAGTACTTC	CASSPSASRGRDEQYF
.	.	TRBV11-2	TRBJ1-6	TGTGCCAGCACTCCCTGGGAGGGGCTCGGCGGGTGGTCACCCCTCCACTTT	CASTPWEGLGGWSPLHF
.	.	TRBV29-1	TRBJ2-7	TGCAGCGTGAGGGACTCGAGCTCCTACGAGCAGTACTTC	CSVRDSSSYEQYF
TRBD1	.	TRBV10-3	TRBJ1-5	TGTGCCATCGGGACAGGGGACAGCAATCAGCCCCAGCATTTT	CAIGTGDSNQPQHF
.	.	TRBV19	TRBJ2-1	TGTGCCAGTAGTACCCGGGGGGCGGGCCACCACAATGAGCAGTTCTTC	CASSTRGAGHHNEQFF
.	few	TRBV9	TRBJ1-2	TGTGCCAGCAGCGTCACGGAGAACTATGGCTACACCTTC	CASSVTENYGYTF
.	.	TRBV9	TRBJ1-1	TGTGCCAGCAGCGCAGAGGGGTCCTCCTTGAACACTGAAGCTTTCTTT	CASSAEGSSLNTEAFF
TRBD1	.	TRBV9	TRBJ2-4	TGTGCCAGCAGCGCTGAGGACAGGACCAAAAACATTCAGTACTTC	CASSAEDRTKNIQYF
TRBD1	.	TRBV7-9	TRBJ1-2	TGTGCCAGCAGCTTGACAGGGGACACCTATGGCTACACCTTC	CASSLTGDTYGYTF
TRBD1	.	TRBV7-9	TRBJ1-4	TGTGCCAGCAGCTTAACCCTTCCCTACAGGGGAGTTAATGAAAAACTGTTTTTT	CASSLTLPYRGVNEKLFF
TRBD1	.	TRBV5-8	TRBJ1-2	TGTGCCAGCAGCTGGGACAGGACCTTATACTATGGCTACACCTTC	CASSWDRTLYYGYTF
.	.	TRBV7-3	TRBJ1-4	TGTGCCAGCAGACCCGGCAGGGCACGGAATGAAAAACTGTTTTTT	CASRPGRARNEKLFF
TRBD2	.	TRBV5-1	TRBJ2-3	TGCGCCAGCAGCGGGCGGGAGGAAGATACGCAGTATTTT	CASSGREEDTQYF
.	once	TRBV7-9	TRBJ1-3	TGTGCCAGCAGCCGCCATACTTACAGGGAAACCAACTCTGGAAACACCATATATTTT	CASSRHTYRETNSGNTIYF
TRBD1	once	TRBV6-1	TRBJ2-7	TGTGCCAGCACCGGGACAGGACTATACGAGCAGTACTTC	CASTGTGLYEQYF